One sample yielded the 9 T cell receptor beta chains listed below, sequenced in a study of follicular helper T cells after annual influenza vaccination (dated by TCRdb to 2015 to 2018). The library was made by the immunoSEQ multiplex PCR assay. As stored in TCRdb, this immuneACCESS dataset retains in-frame rearrangements with V and J assigned. A fraction of the clones does not appear; measured against another copy, unresolved V genes explain less than half of the discrepancy, and the remainder lacks a known reason. This sample gives around 700 clones in total; approximately 78% of them show up just once. The ten largest clones capture around 4% of the sample. According to the study, the label for this sample's time point signals: 2015-2016 season, pre-vaccination. The sequencing used CXCR5+ CD38+ circulating T follicular helper cells from blood, collected on the day of influenza vaccination. This specimen's cell subset or site label, per the study, means: circulating Tfh, non-naive CD4+CXCR5+PD-1+ (ICOS+CD38+ or ICOS-CD38-). The receptors derive from an adult who received the influenza vaccine.

The J gene is TRBJ2-7, the V gene TRBV6-1, with D possibly matching TRBD1 (6 bases). The CDR3 runs to 14 residues. V dropped 5 bases and J dropped 2 bases, with 13 bases sitting between them. Germline assignment: CDR1 MNHNS and CDR2 SASEGT. The CDR3 bases are TGTGCCAGCAGTTTTGGACAGTCTGCCTACGAGCAGTACTTC. Encoded protein: CASSFGQSAYEQYF.

The chain recombines TRBV10-3 with TRBJ1-6; D is unclear. Germline V CDR1 and CDR2: ENHRY, SYGVKD. This CDR3 contains 12 residues. The ends were cut back, 6 bases at V and 8 bases at J, with 8 bases in the middle. CDR3 in DNA: TGTGCCATCAGCTCGACCGATTCACCCCTCCACTTT. Protein product: CAISSTDSPLHF.

The chain couples TRBV2 to TRBJ1-2; no definite D call. Looked up from germline, CDR1 is SNHLY and CDR2 is FYNNEI. Trimming removed 6 bases from V and 6 bases from J, with 20 bases in between. CDR3 length: 15 residues. The CDR3 loop reads CASSKTQNPWDGYTF. The CDR3, as DNA: TGTGCCAGCAGCAAAACACAGAATCCGTGGGATGGCTACACCTTC.

Points on this clone: A read error may produce the germline difference seen at one junction end. The V and J genes are TRBV5-1 and TRBJ1-2; 9 nucleotides align to TRBD1. CDR1 is SGHRS and CDR2 is YFSETQ in the germline V gene. This CDR3 is built from 12 residues. CDR3: CASTGQGEGYTF. CDR3 in DNA: TGTGCCAGCACGGGACAGGGTGAGGGCTACACCTTC.

The chain is built from TRBV7-2 and TRBJ2-5; 9 bases fit TRBD2. Trimming cost V 4 bases and J 5 bases; bases outside gene matches: 11. Germline loops: CDR1 SGHTA, CDR2 FQGNSA. The CDR3 consists of 16 residues. The CDR3 protein is CASSSGFGRGGETQYF. The CDR3, as DNA: TGTGCCAGCAGCTCAGGGTTCGGGCGGGGGGGGGAGACCCAGTACTTC. The whole variable domain, remainder taken from reference TRBV7-2 and TRBJ2-5, is GAGVSQSPSNKVTEKGKDVELRCDPISGHTALYWYRQSLGQGLEFLIYFQGNSAPDKSGLPSDRFSAERTGGSVSTLTIQRTQQEDSAVYLCASSSGFGRGGETQYFGPGTRLLVL.

V is TRBV4-2 and J is TRBJ2-2; 8 positions match TRBD1. The V gene's germline CDR1 is LGHNA and CDR2 YNFKEQ. V trimming: 3 bases; J trimming: 9 bases; junction bases outside the gene matches: 6. The CDR3 covers 14 residues. The CDR3 here is CASSQDRVYRELFF. CDR3 bases: TGTGCCAGCAGCCAGGACAGGGTTTACCGGGAGCTGTTTTTT.

V and J are TRBV6-1 and TRBJ2-7; the D is unclear. The CDR3 covers 13 residues. V was cut by 4 bases and J by 4 bases, with 11 bases left in between. Germline V gives CDR1 MNHNS, CDR2 SASEGT. The CDR3: CASSVADLYEQYF. The CDR3 nucleotides read TGTGCCAGCAGTGTTGCAGACTTATACGAGCAGTACTTC.

The chain employs TRBV7-2 and TRBJ2-5, with TRBD2 matching 8 bases. V dropped 4 bases and J dropped 5; count of bases not matched to a gene: 12. CDR1 and CDR2 from the germline V gene are SGHTA and FQGNSA. The CDR3 contains 16 residues. CDR3 bases: TGTGCCAGCAGCTCAGGGTTCGGGCGGGGGGTGGAGACCCAGTACTTC. Protein product: CASSSGFGRGVETQYF.

The rearrangement uses TRBV18 and TRBJ1-2, with TRBD1 matching over 7 bases. Germline V gene data show CDR1 as KGHSH and CDR2 as LQKENI. J was trimmed by 4 bases and V by 0 bases; bases with no gene match: 5. The CDR3 totals 15 residues. CDR3 in amino acids: CASSPPTGRGYGYTF. The CDR3 DNA sequence: TGTGCCAGCTCACCACCGACAGGGCGCGGCTATGGCTACACCTTC.